This TCR beta chain was sequenced for a study of blood T cell repertoires in COVID-19. Study-level information: PBMCs, B-cell-depleted T cells, or T cells provided the cDNA or gDNA that made up the material.

Recruits, aged roughly 18 to 95 years, lived in under 25 US areas. Participant-given clinical history determined each cohort assignment. This clone was observed a few times. The CDR3 totals 15 residues. Per germline, CDR1 SEHNR and CDR2 FQNEAQ (reference sequence). The junction had 7 bases not matched to a gene; V was cut back by 9 bases and J by 1 base. In the authors' methods: Amplifying reference gene primers gave estimates of nucleated cell counts. Sequenced by immunoSEQ multiplex PCR; TCRdb stores in-frame clones only, minus some. The V and J calls and clone size are taken from that table; D and trimming were inferred from the DNA. The sample lists under 200,000 clones, around four fifths occurring once.

The clonotype comes from a woman aged 55-69 years who had recovered from COVID-19. The rearrangement uses TRBV7-9 and TRBJ2-2; 8 bases line up with TRBD2. Sequencing was carried out using PBMCs or T cells enriched from blood (not recorded which). CDR3: CASRAGAGNTGELFF. CDR3 nucleotide sequence: TGTGCCAGTCGAGCGGGGGCCGGGAACACCGGGGAGCTGTTTTTT.